The clone carrying this T cell receptor (beta chain) was recorded a few times. Its target is not known. The table came from immunoSEQ multiplex PCR; TCRdb's copy has only in-frame clones and leaves some out. The sample holds 90,000 to 120,000 clones; 85% to 90% are singletons and the top ten take less than 3.5%. This specimen comes from a study of T cell responses to AZD1222 COVID-19 vaccine. Study-level results: Spike-spanning, vaccine-associated CD4 TCRs were dominant at 160-218 and 743-854. It should be noted that donors were predominantly white British and more often female, and clonal diversity was possibly underestimated. Spike-specific TCR repertoires showed rising breadth and depth after two AZD1222 doses. Without day 14 samples, only post-peak T cell repertoires were studied.

The receptor comes from an adult in good health. Sequences were derived from peripheral blood, sampled on day 0 of AZD1222 vaccination.

Here the CDR3 reads CASSPSWDRTDQETQYF. Written as DNA, the CDR3 is TGTGCCAGCAGTCCTTCCTGGGACAGGACCGACCAAGAGACCCAGTACTTC. The J gene is TRBJ2-5, the V gene TRBV6-6; 8 nucleotides line up with TRBD1. This CDR3 comprises 17 residues. Per germline, CDR1 MNHNY and CDR2 SVGAGI (reference sequence). V lost 5 bases to trimming and J lost 0 bases; unmatched junction nucleotides: 11.